Detailed here is one T cell receptor (beta chain). Its antigen remains unidentified. The germline V gene has CDR1 LNHDA and CDR2 SQIVND (reference sequence). The CDR3 totals 13 residues. V was cut by 8 bases and J by 1 base, with 10 bases left in between. The assay was immunoSEQ multiplex PCR, and TCRdb's table has in-frame clones only and misses some. Of more than 140,000 clones listed, 60% to 85% are singletons. This entry is derived from a study of cytotoxic CD8 clonotypes in ibrutinib-treated CLL. The study's findings and limits: Sampling time points were not equivalent between sustained-remission and progressing patients. Clonality went up at the time of ibrutinib response, stayed stable in sustained remission, and later dropped back toward its baseline level at progression.

This sequence originates from a human donor with chronic lymphocytic leukemia. The sequencing here drew on PBMCs, taken after 12 months of ibrutinib treatment. V is TRBV19 and J is TRBJ2-3; the D is unclear. The DNA for the CDR3 is TGTGCCAGTGGACCCTTGGGCACAGATACGCAGTATTTT. Amino acids: CASGPLGTDTQYF.